This TCR beta chain is drawn from a study of T cells in Graves' hyperthyroidism and ophthalmopathy. For the study at large: Any treatment followed the collection of peripheral blood at initial diagnosis. Regarding the study as a whole: Ophthalmopathy got predicted by the model a median about 6.5 months before its onset.

Trimming took off 5 bases at V and 3 bases at J, with 17 bases between the two ends. Germline V gives CDR1 SGHTA, CDR2 FQGTGA. There are 16 residues in the CDR3. Amplification targeted TCR beta CDR3 regions from RNA transcripts. TCR CDR3 regions were first amplified by RT-PCR with HTBI primers. One entry per CDR3 protein results from TCRdb running MiXCR on the multiplex PCR reads. The sample has around 250,000 distinct CDR3 sequences, roughly 15% seen once; the top ten hold about an eighth. Patients aged 18 to 65 had newly diagnosed hyperthyroidism lasting under 2 months. Based on clinical symptoms, serum thyroxine and TRAb, thyroid ultrasound and orbital computed tomography, diagnoses were reached. This clonotype was observed at least ten times. Its specificity is unknown.

This receptor was obtained from a woman aged 40 to 50 with Graves' hyperthyroidism that later progressed to Graves' ophthalmopathy. V usage is TRBV7-3 and J usage is TRBJ2-1; D is possibly TRBD2 (5 bases). Sequencing was done on a sample of blood. This CDR3 is CASSPGEGVGYNEQFF. CDR3 sequence (DNA): TGTGCCAGCAGCCCCGGAGAGGGTGTGGGCTACAATGAGCAGTTCTTC. The variable domain in full, completed from reference TRBV7-3 and TRBJ2-1, reads GAGVSQTPSNKVTEKGKYVELRCDPISGHTALYWYRQSLGQGPEFLIYFQGTGAADDSGLPNDRFFAVRPEGSVSTLKIQRTERGDSAVYLCASSPGEGVGYNEQFFGPGTRLTVL.